The text below deals with one T cell receptor beta chain. Antigen: not known. This record comes from a study of OX40 agonist ivuxolimab in advanced cancers. Study at large: Ivuxolimab, which is an agonistic anti-OX40 (CD134) antibody, was administered to the patients. Therapy given before enrollment (anti-PD-1, anti-PD-L1 or anti-CTLA-4) was allowed, and approximately 40% had some.

The CDR3 consists of 15 residues. The germline V gene encodes CDR1 MDHEN and CDR2 SYDVKM. V lost 5 bases to trimming and J lost 9 bases; unmatched junction nucleotides: 7. Generated by immunoSEQ multiplex PCR, the TCRdb table keeps only in-frame clones and is missing some. The profile shows fewer than 70,000 clones, around 87% of them singletons. Study findings and constraints: Several nonresponders also turned out to have low normalized T-cell clonal expansion. No antigen was identified for the clonally expanded peripheral T cells.

This sequence was found in an adult with an advanced solid tumor such as melanoma, head and neck, liver or kidney cancer. This chain joins TRBV28 and TRBJ2-1; TRBD2 aligns across 13 bases. The sequenced sample was CD4+ or CD8+ T cells sorted from blood, obtained in a trial of the OX40 agonist ivuxolimab. CDR3 region: CASSLGTSGKREQFF. The CDR3 DNA reads TGTGCCAGCAGTCTTGGGACTAGCGGGAAACGTGAGCAGTTCTTC.